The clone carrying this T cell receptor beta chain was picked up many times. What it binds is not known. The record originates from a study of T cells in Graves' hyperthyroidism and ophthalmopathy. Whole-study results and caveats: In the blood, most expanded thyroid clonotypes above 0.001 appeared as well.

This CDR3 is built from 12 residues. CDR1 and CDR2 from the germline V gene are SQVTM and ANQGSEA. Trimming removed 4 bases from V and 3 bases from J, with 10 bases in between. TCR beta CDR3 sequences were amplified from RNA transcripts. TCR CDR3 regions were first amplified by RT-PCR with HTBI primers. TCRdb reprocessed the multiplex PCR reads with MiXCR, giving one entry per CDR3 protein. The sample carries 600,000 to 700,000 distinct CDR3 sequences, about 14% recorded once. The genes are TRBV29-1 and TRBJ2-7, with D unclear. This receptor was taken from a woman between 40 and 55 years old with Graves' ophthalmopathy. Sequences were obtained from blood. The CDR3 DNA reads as TGCAGCGTTGCGGTTGGCAACTACGAGCAGTACTTC. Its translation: CSVAVGNYEQYF.